Shown below are 23 T cell receptor beta chains from a single sample sequenced in a study of post-analysis software for immune sequencing data. No cognate antigen is known for these TCRs. Notes on the study in general: Controls showed lower frequencies than patients for a handful of TRBV segments, and TRBV5-6, TRBV5-1 and TRBV20-1 were among these.

Prepared libraries of TCR beta cDNA carried unique molecular identifiers. MiXCR, run by TCRdb on the PCR reads, gives a single entry per CDR3 protein. The sample includes over 700,000 distinct CDR3 sequences, 30% of them seen just once. The sequencing sample was made of blood. Every receptor here comes from a girl aged 10 to 17 with multiple sclerosis.

The sample holds a few counts of this clonotype. The chain carries TRBV5-1 and TRBJ1-1; 7 positions agree with TRBD1. There are 14 residues in the CDR3. Germline CDR1 reads SGHRS; CDR2 reads YFSETQ. V was clipped by 0 bases and J by 3 bases; unmatched bases: 2. This chain's CDR3 is CASSLEGADTEAFF. The CDR3 bases are TGCGCCAGCAGCTTGGAGGGGGCGGACACTGAAGCTTTCTTT.

V is TRBV10-3 and J is TRBJ1-2; D may be TRBD1 (5 bases). This CDR3 has 16 residues. Per the germline V gene, CDR1 is ENHRY and CDR2 is SYGVKD. V lost 4 bases to trimming and J lost 4 bases, with 19 bases between them. CDR3 DNA: TGTGCCATCAGTGCGGCTGGACTAAGGGGAGGCTATGGCTACACCTTC. This translates into CAISAAGLRGGYGYTF.

This clonotype occurred a few times. The J gene is TRBJ2-6, the V gene TRBV6-6, with no clear D. The CDR3 contains 16 residues. V lost 6 bases and J lost 1, with 13 bases in between. In germline, CDR1 is MNHNY, CDR2 SVGAGI (reference sequence). This CDR3 reads CASRRADVSGANVLTF. In DNA form, the CDR3 reads TGTGCCAGCAGAAGGGCGGACGTATCTGGGGCCAACGTCCTGACTTTC.

This rearrangement joins TRBV5-6 to TRBJ2-7, with D uncertain. Germline loops: CDR1 SGHDT, CDR2 YYEEEE. The ends were cut back, 4 bases at V and 2 bases at J, with 16 bases in the middle. There are 15 residues in the CDR3. The DNA for the CDR3 is TGTGCCAGCAGCAGGCAAATGGCGGCTACCTACGAGCAGTACTTC. Translating gives CASSRQMAATYEQYF.

V gene TRBV20-1 combines with J gene TRBJ2-1, with a weak D call TRBD1 (6 bases). V gave up 3 bases and J gave up 3 bases, with 12 bases separating them. This CDR3 is built from 14 residues. Germline V gene data show CDR1 as DFQATT and CDR2 as SNEGSKA (reference sequence). Written as DNA, the CDR3 is TGCAGTGCTAGTTCGGCAGGGGTCTACAATGAGCAGTTCTTC. Encoded protein: CSASSAGVYNEQFF.

This clonotype was counted only a few times. Compared with germline, one end of the junction differs, possibly owing to a read error. The V call is TRBV5-1, the J call TRBJ1-4; 7 bases are a match to TRBD1. Germline CDR1 and CDR2: SGHRS and YFSETQ. This CDR3 has 14 amino acids. DNA of the CDR3: TGTGCCAGCAGCCCGGGACAGACTAATGAAAAACTGTTTTTT. The encoded protein is CASSPGQTNEKLFF.

This clonotype showed up just a few times. The chain links TRBV7-9 to TRBJ1-1; D unresolved. V was trimmed by 5 bases and J by 1 base, leaving 8 bases between them. The length of the CDR3 is 13 residues. CDR1 is SEHNR, CDR2 FQNEAQ, per germline (reference sequence). The CDR3 here is CASSETTNTEAFF. CDR3 sequence (DNA): TGTGCCAGCAGCGAAACAACGAACACTGAAGCTTTCTTT.

This chain links TRBV5-1 with TRBJ2-7; tentatively, D is TRBD1 or TRBD2 (6 bases each). The CDR3 runs 14 residues. Germline CDR1 and CDR2: SGHRS and YFSETQ. Trimming took 4 bases from V and 2 from J, leaving 13 bases between them. DNA of the CDR3: TGCGCCAGCAGCACGTCAGGGGAGGCCTACGAGCAGTACTTC. This translates into CASSTSGEAYEQYF.

The chain recombines TRBV28 with TRBJ2-1; D ambiguous. CDR3 length equals 13 residues. The germline gives CDR1 MDHEN, CDR2 SYDVKM. Deletions cut 3 bases from V and 4 bases from J, with 7 bases between. CDR3 in amino acids: CASSFERYNEQFF. CDR3 nucleotides: TGTGCCAGCAGTTTTGAGCGATACAATGAGCAGTTCTTC.

The gene calls are TRBV20-1 and TRBJ1-4; D not resolved. Trimming took off 7 bases at V and 0 bases at J, with 18 bases between the two ends. Germline CDR1 DFQATT, CDR2 SNEGSKA (reference sequence). CDR3 size: 16 residues. CDR3 residues: CSVLPGVIATNEKLFF. CDR3 nucleotides: TGCAGTGTGCTTCCAGGCGTCATCGCAACTAATGAAAAACTGTTTTTT.

This clonotype appeared a few times. The chain couples TRBV11-2 to TRBJ2-5, with D hard to call. The germline V gene encodes CDR1 SGHAT and CDR2 FQNNGV. The CDR3 contains 16 residues. Between the trimmed V and J ends, which lost 5 bases and 1 base, there was a span of 17 bases. The CDR3 is CASSPRTAQPQETQYF. The CDR3 nucleotides read TGTGCCAGCAGCCCTCGTACGGCTCAGCCCCAAGAGACCCAGTACTTC.

This clonotype has only a few counts. This chain joins TRBV29-1 and TRBJ2-5, with no clear D. The germline V gene encodes CDR1 SQVTM and CDR2 ANQGSEA. Trimming removed 4 bases from V and 4 bases from J, with 10 bases in between. There are 12 residues in the CDR3. DNA of the CDR3: TGCAGCGTTGTAGGTTTTGGAGAGACCCAGTACTTC. Protein: CSVVGFGETQYF.

This clonotype was picked up a small number of times. The chain recombines TRBV6-5 with TRBJ2-7; TRBD2 is a possible D gene (5 bases). This CDR3 region has 13 residues. Germline V gives CDR1 MNHEY, CDR2 SVGAGI. Trimming pared 5 bases from V and 6 bases from J, leaving 14 bases between. The CDR3 DNA reads TGTGCCAGCAGTCAGACGGGGTTCGGCGAGCAGTACTTC. Protein: CASSQTGFGEQYF.

A remark on this clonotype: The conserved phenylalanine or tryptophan is not found at the CDR3 terminus, so this likely reflects a read error. This chain connects TRBV25-1 to TRBJ1-1; D remains unclear. The germline gives CDR1 MGHDK, CDR2 SYGVNS. The CDR3 runs to 14 residues. Trimming cost V 2 bases and J 1 base, with 8 bases left between them. The CDR3 sequence is CASSETGRNTEAFL. DNA for the CDR3: TGTGCCAGCAGTGAAACCGGGCGGAACACTGAAGCTTTCTTA.

This clonotype has a handful of counts. This chain joins TRBV7-9 and TRBJ2-3; TRBD2 agrees at 8 bases. Looked up from germline, CDR1 is SEHNR and CDR2 is FQNEAQ (reference sequence). J was trimmed by 7 bases and V by 4 bases; bases with no gene match: 13. The CDR3 is 16 amino acids. The CDR3 nucleotides are TGTGCCAGCAGCTCCGCTAGCGGGCCGACCCCAAATACGCAGTATTTT. Encoded protein: CASSSASGPTPNTQYF. Supplemented by reference TRBV7-9 and TRBJ2-3, the full variable domain reads DTGVSQNPRHKITKRGQNVTFRCDPISEHNRLYWYRQTLGQGPEFLTYFQNEAQLEKSRLLSDRFSAERPKGSFSTLEIQRTEQGDSAMYLCASSSASGPTPNTQYFGPGTRLTVL.

Points on this clonotype: A junction boundary mismatches the germline segment, possibly from a read error. V usage is TRBV20-1 and J usage is TRBJ2-1; no clear D. This CDR3 has 15 amino acids. Germline V gene lookup returns CDR1 DFQATT and CDR2 SNEGSKA (reference sequence). CDR3 protein: CSAQATSSSYNVQFF. For the CDR3, the DNA is TGCAGTGCACAAGCCACCTCGAGCTCCTACAATGTGCAGTTCTTC.

Here the CDR3 DNA reads TGTGCCAGCAGTTACGACCAGCCCCAGCATTTT. It specifies CASSYDQPQHF. The genes are TRBV6-6 and TRBJ1-5; no clear D. Looked up from germline, CDR1 is MNHNY and CDR2 is SVGAGI (reference sequence). This CDR3 region has 11 residues. The ends were cut back, 2 bases at V and 7 bases at J, with 3 bases in the middle.

This clonotype appeared many times. The V and J genes are TRBV6-5 and TRBJ2-5; D not certain. The CDR3 runs 15 residues. V was clipped by 4 bases and J by 2 bases, with 14 bases between them. Germline-derived CDR1 and CDR2 are MNHEY and SVGAGI. The CDR3 here is CASSFRIPSQETQYF. The CDR3 DNA reads TGTGCCAGCAGTTTCCGCATACCGTCACAAGAGACCCAGTACTTC.

The J gene is TRBJ1-1, the V gene TRBV28; TRBD1 aligns across 7 bases. The ends lost 5 bases at V and 1 base at J; junction bases unmatched: 13. Germline-derived CDR1 and CDR2 are MDHEN and SYDVKM. The CDR3 consists of 17 residues. CDR3 protein: CASSPLTYRGTNTEAFF. The CDR3 DNA is TGTGCCAGCAGTCCCCTAACCTACAGGGGAACGAACACTGAAGCTTTCTTT.

The rearrangement links TRBV6-1 to TRBJ1-2, with D maybe TRBD1 (5 bases). In germline, CDR1 is MNHNS, CDR2 SASEGT. The CDR3 is 13 amino acids. V was trimmed by 7 bases and J by 4 bases, leaving 13 bases between them. This CDR3 is CASNLREAYGYTF. CDR3 nucleotide sequence: TGTGCCAGCAACCTCAGGGAAGCCTATGGCTACACCTTC.

This clonotype was seen only a few times. V is TRBV15 and J is TRBJ2-3; the D is unclear. There are 16 residues in the CDR3. V shed 0 bases and J shed 2 bases, with 12 bases lying between them. From germline, CDR1 is LNHNV and CDR2 YYDKDF (reference sequence). CDR3 sequence reads: CATSRDASQHTDTQYF. DNA for the CDR3: TGTGCCACCAGCAGAGATGCGTCGCAGCACACAGATACGCAGTATTTT.

This clonotype came up many times. This chain uses TRBV28 with TRBJ2-7; 13 bases fit TRBD2. V lost 6 bases, J lost 6 bases, and 17 bases stayed unmatched. The germline V gene has CDR1 MDHEN and CDR2 SYDVKM. The CDR3 length is 18 residues. CDR3 bases: TGTGCCAGCAGCCGCAGGCCCCAACTAGCGGGAGGGCCTAGCGAGCAGTACTTC. It yields the protein CASSRRPQLAGGPSEQYF.

Ten or more counts support this clonotype. J is TRBJ2-1 and V is TRBV6-1, with a tentative D call TRBD2 (6 bases). Germline CDR1 reads MNHNS; CDR2 reads SASEGT. The CDR3 is 13 amino acids. Trimming took 5 bases from V and 3 from J, leaving 8 bases between them. CDR3 sequence: CASSLADYNEQFF. The CDR3 DNA reads TGTGCCAGCAGTTTAGCGGACTACAATGAGCAGTTCTTC.